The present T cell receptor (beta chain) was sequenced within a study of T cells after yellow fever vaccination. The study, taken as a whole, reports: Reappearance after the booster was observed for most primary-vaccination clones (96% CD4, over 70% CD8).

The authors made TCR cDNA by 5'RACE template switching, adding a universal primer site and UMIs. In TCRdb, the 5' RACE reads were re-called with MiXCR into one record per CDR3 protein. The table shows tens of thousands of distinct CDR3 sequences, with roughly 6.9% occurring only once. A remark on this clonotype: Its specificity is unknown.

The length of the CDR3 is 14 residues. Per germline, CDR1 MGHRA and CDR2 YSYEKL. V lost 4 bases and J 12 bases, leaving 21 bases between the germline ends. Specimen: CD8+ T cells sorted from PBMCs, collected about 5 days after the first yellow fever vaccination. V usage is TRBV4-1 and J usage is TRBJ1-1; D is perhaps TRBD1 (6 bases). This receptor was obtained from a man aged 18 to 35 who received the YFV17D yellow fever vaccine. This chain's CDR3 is CASSLTTRGGRPFF. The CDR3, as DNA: TGCGCCAGCAGCCTCACCACGAGGGGGGGTCGGCCTTTCTTT.